This T cell receptor (beta chain) was documented in a study of shared clonotypes between healthy human individuals. Sequencing used immunoSEQ multiplex PCR; TCRdb keeps in-frame clones, though not all of them. The sample has 1.5 million to 2.5 million clones; around 96% are singletons. The naive CD8 subset, CD45RO-negative cells positively selected for CCR7, excluded terminally differentiated effector memory CD45RA+ cells. Deletions cut 6 bases from V and 0 bases from J, with 9 bases between. CDR3 length equals 14 residues. Germline CDR1 and CDR2: SEHNR and FQNEAQ (reference sequence). Notes on the study in general: The study drew on few donors, limiting represented genetic and exposure-history diversity. Tissue TCR repertoires likely differ from these blood-only repertoires.

On this clone itself: The target antigen is unknown. The same CDR3 also results from other DNA sequences found in this sample.

Sequenced input: naive CD8+ T cells sorted from blood. The V and J genes are TRBV7-9 and TRBJ1-3; TRBD1 might be the D (6 bases). This receptor was identified in a man between 18 and 29 years old in good health. The CDR3 bases are TGTGCCAGCAGTACAGGGAGCTCTGGAAACACCATATATTTT. This gives the protein CASSTGSSGNTIYF. Full variable domain (outside the CDR3, taken from reference TRBV7-9 and TRBJ1-3): DTGVSQNPRHKITKRGQNVTFRCDPISEHNRLYWYRQTLGQGPEFLTYFQNEAQLEKSRLLSDRFSAERPKGSFSTLEIQRTEQGDSAMYLCASSTGSSGNTIYFGEGSWLTVV.